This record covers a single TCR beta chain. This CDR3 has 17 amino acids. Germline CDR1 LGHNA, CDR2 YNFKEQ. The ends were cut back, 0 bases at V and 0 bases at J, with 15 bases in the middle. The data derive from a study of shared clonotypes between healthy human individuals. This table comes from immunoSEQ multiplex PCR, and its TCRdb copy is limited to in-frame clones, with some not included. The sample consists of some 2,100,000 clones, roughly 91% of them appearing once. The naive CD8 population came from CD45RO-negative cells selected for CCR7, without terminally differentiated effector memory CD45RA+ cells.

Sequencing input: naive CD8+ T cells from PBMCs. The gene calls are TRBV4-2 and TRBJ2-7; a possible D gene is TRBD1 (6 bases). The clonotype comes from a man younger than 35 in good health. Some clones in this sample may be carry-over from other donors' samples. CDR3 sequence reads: CASSQESRTASSYEQYF. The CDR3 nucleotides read TGTGCCAGCAGCCAAGAGTCCAGGACAGCCAGCTCCTACGAGCAGTACTTC.